The 14 T cell receptor beta chains reported below all come from one sample, sequenced in a study of CXCR3-negative and CXCR3-positive naive CD8 T cells. The study's findings and limits: The study found more hydrophobic TRB CDR3s in CXCR3-positive naive cells than in CXCR3-negative naive cells.

UMI-labeled 5' RACE TRB cDNA libraries were prepared from the cells. TCRdb reworked the 5' RACE reads into one entry per CDR3 protein, no DNA. This sample's clone table lists roughly 140,000 distinct CDR3 sequences. The antigens these receptors bind are not known. The sequenced sample consisted of naive CXCR3+ CD8+ T cells from blood. Subset in this sample: CD45RO-CCR7+CD27+CD95- naive CD8+ T cells expressing CXCR3 (TNR3+). The receptors come from a human donor in good health. Some clones in this sample may be carry-over from other donors' samples.

The rearrangement uses TRBV7-2 and TRBJ2-1; there is no DNA to check the TCRdb D call of TRBD2. The CDR3 spans 20 residues. Germline CDR1 reads SGHTA; CDR2 reads FQGNSA. The CDR3 reads CASSLLGGLAGLLSYNEQFF.

The J gene is TRBJ2-1, the V gene TRBV9; TCRdb reports TRBD2, a call that lacks DNA to check it against. The CDR3 has 16 residues. Germline values: CDR1 SGDLS, CDR2 YYNGEE. The CDR3 protein is CASSPTTSGTYNEQFF.

The gene calls are TRBV7-9 and TRBJ1-1; there is no DNA to check the TCRdb D call of TRBD1. In germline, CDR1 is SEHNR, CDR2 FQNEAQ (reference sequence). CDR3 length equals 15 residues. The CDR3 is CASSVPGQPNTEAFF. Complete variable domain (other parts from reference TRBV7-9 and TRBJ1-1): DTGVSQNPRHKITKRGQNVTFRCDPISEHNRLYWYRQTLGQGPEFLTYFQNEAQLEKSRLLSDRFSAERPKGSFSTLEIQRTEQGDSAMYLCASSVPGQPNTEAFFGQGTRLTVV.

This rearrangement joins TRBV20-1 to TRBJ1-2; TCRdb returns TRBD1, unconfirmable since there is no DNA. This CDR3 is built from 17 residues. In germline, CDR1 is DFQATT, CDR2 SNEGSKA (reference sequence). This CDR3 reads CSARDLRGQGGRYGYTF.

This CDR3 is CASSRTVFGGETQYF. The rearrangement uses TRBV28 and TRBJ2-5; TCRdb picks TRBD1, but there is no DNA to check that call. This CDR3 has 15 amino acids. Germline V gives CDR1 MDHEN, CDR2 SYDVKM.

J is TRBJ2-1 and V is TRBV29-1; without DNA, the TCRdb call of TRBD2 cannot be checked. Germline V gene sequence: CDR1 SQVTM, CDR2 ANQGSEA. CDR3 length: 13 residues. The CDR3 here is CSVELAGYNEQFF.

This chain connects TRBV11-1 to TRBJ1-5; no DNA is available, so the TRBD1 call from TCRdb remains unchecked. Germline CDR1 reads SGHAT; CDR2 reads FQDESV (reference sequence). This CDR3 comprises 15 residues. The CDR3 reads CASSLSGGAGQPQHF.

The genes are TRBV15 and TRBJ2-3. This CDR3 spans 15 amino acids. CDR1 is LNHNV and CDR2 is YYDKDF in the germline V gene (reference sequence). CDR3: CATSRVRQPTDTQYF.

This chain uses TRBV4-1 with TRBJ2-7; there is no DNA to check the TCRdb D call of TRBD2. Germline values: CDR1 MGHRA, CDR2 YSYEKL. The CDR3 sequence is 14 residues long. The CDR3 sequence is CASSQAGGGYEQYF.

This chain joins TRBV2 and TRBJ2-1; TCRdb proposes TRBD2, but this gene call is untestable without DNA. Per the germline V gene, CDR1 is SNHLY and CDR2 is FYNNEI. CDR3 length: 17 residues. The CDR3 spells CASSPALLAGGYNEQFF.

The chain uses TRBV10-1 and TRBJ1-1. From germline, CDR1 is WNHNN and CDR2 SYGVQD (reference sequence). This CDR3 spans 13 amino acids. The CDR3 loop is CASGDSPNTEAFF.

The chain recombines TRBV6-2 or TRBV6-3 with TRBJ2-1; TCRdb calls TRBD1, which cannot be checked without DNA. The CDR3 runs to 15 residues. Germline V gives CDR1 MNHEY, CDR2 SVGEGT. CDR3 protein: CASSSPGPSYNEQFF.

The V gene is TRBV15, the J gene TRBJ2-3; the TCRdb call, TRBD2, lacks DNA for checking. Germline V gene sequence: CDR1 LNHNV, CDR2 YYDKDF (reference sequence). This CDR3 spans 14 amino acids. CDR3 region: CATSRSPPEYTQYF.

The chain combines TRBV5-6 with TRBJ2-7; TCRdb reports TRBD1, a call that lacks DNA to check it against. CDR1 is SGHDT and CDR2 is YYEEEE in the germline V gene. The CDR3 is made up of 16 amino acids. The CDR3 loop reads CASSLAPAGQSGEQYF.